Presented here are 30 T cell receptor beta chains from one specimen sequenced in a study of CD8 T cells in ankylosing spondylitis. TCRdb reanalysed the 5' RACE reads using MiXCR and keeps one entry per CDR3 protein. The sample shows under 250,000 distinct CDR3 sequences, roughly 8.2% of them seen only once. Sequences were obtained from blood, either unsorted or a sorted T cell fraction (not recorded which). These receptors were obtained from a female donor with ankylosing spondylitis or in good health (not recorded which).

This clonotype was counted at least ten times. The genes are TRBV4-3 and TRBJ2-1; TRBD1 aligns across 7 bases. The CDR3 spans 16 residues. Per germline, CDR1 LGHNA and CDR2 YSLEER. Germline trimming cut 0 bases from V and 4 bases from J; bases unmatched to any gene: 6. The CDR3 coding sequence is TGCGCCAGCAGCCAAGATTGGGACAGCTCTTACAATGAGCAGTTCTTC. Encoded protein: CASSQDWDSSYNEQFF.

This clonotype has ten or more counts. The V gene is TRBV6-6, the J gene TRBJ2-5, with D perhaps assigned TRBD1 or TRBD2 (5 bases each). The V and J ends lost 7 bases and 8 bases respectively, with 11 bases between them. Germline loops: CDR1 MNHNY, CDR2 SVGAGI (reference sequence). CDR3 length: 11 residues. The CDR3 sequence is CASTGTRTQYF. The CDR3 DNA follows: TGTGCCAGCACCGGGACGCGAACCCAGTACTTC.

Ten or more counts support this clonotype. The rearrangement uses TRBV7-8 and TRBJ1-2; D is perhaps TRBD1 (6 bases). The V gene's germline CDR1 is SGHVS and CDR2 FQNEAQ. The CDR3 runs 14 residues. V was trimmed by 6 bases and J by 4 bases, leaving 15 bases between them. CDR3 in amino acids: CASSLRGGAYGYTF. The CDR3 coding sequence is TGTGCCAGCAGTTTAAGGGGGGGTGCCTATGGCTACACCTTC.

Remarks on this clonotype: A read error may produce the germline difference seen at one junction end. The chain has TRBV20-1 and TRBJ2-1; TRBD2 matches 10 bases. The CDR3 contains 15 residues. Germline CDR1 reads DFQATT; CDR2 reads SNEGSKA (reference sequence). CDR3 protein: CCATTSGRSYNEQFF. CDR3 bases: TGCTGTGCCACGACTAGCGGGCGTTCCTACAATGAGCAGTTCTTC.

The CDR3 sequence: CASSSAGGDTQYF. The CDR3 DNA reads TGTGCCAGCAGTTCAGCGGGGGGGGATACGCAGTATTTT. The chain is built from TRBV12-3 or TRBV12-4 and TRBJ2-3; 10 nucleotides align to TRBD2. The ends lost 4 bases at V and 6 bases at J; junction bases unmatched: 1. The CDR3 sequence is 13 residues long.

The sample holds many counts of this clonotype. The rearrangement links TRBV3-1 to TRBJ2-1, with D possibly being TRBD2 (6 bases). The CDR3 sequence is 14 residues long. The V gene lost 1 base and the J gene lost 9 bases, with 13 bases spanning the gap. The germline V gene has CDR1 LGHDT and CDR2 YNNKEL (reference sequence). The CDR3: CASSQVGGIGEQFF. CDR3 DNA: TGTGCCAGCAGCCAAGTAGGCGGGATTGGTGAGCAGTTCTTC.

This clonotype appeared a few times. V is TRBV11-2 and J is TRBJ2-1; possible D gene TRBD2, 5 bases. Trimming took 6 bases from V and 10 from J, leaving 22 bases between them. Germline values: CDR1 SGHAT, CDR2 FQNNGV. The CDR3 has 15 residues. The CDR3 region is CASRPSSGLIREQFF. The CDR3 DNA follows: TGTGCCAGCAGGCCTTCCAGCGGCTTGATTCGAGAGCAGTTCTTC.

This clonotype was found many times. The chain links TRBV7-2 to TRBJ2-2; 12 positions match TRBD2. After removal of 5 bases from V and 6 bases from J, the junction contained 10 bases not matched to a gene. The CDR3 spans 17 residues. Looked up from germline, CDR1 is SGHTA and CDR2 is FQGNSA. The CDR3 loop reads CASSRRLAGVGAGELFF. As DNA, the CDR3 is TGTGCCAGCAGCCGACGACTAGCGGGAGTTGGTGCCGGGGAGCTGTTTTTT.

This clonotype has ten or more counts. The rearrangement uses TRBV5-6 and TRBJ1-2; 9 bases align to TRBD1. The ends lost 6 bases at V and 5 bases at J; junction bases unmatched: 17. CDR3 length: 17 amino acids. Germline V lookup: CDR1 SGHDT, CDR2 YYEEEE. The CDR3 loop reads CASIPQGASSIGYGYTF. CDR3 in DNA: TGTGCCAGCATCCCACAGGGGGCATCTTCTATCGGTTATGGCTACACCTTC.

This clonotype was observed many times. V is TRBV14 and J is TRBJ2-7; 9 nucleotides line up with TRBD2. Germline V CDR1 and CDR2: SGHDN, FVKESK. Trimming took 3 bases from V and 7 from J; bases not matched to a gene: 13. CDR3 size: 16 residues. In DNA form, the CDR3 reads TGTGCCAGCAGCCACCGCTCGCTAGCGGGGAGTTCGGAGCAGTACTTC. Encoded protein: CASSHRSLAGSSEQYF.

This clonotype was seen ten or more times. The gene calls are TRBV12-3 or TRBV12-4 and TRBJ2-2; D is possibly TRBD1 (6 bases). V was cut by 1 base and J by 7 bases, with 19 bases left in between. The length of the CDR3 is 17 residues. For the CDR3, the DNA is TGTGCCAGCAGTTTAGATAGGCAGGGGCCAACTGGCGGGGAGCTGTTTTTT. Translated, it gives CASSLDRQGPTGGELFF.

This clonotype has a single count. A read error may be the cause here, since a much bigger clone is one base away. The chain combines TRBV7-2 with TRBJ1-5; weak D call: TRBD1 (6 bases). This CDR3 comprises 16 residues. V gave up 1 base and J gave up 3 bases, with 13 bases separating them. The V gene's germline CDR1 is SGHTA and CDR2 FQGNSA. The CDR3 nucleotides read TGTGCCAGCAGCTTAGTTCCCTCAGGGGACAATCAGCCCCAGCATTTT. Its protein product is CASSLVPSGDNQPQHF.

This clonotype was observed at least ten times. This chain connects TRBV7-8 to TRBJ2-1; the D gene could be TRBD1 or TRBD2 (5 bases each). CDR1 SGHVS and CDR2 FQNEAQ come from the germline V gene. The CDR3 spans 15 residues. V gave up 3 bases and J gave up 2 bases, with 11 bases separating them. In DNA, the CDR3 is TGTGCCAGCAGCTTCCGAGAGGGGACCTACAATGAGCAGTTCTTC. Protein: CASSFREGTYNEQFF.

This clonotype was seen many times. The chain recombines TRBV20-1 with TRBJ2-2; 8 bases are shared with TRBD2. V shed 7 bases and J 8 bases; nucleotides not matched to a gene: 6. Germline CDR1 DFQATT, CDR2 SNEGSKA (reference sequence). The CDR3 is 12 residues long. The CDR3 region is CSGASGPGELFF. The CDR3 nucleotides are TGCAGTGGGGCTAGCGGGCCTGGGGAGCTGTTTTTT.

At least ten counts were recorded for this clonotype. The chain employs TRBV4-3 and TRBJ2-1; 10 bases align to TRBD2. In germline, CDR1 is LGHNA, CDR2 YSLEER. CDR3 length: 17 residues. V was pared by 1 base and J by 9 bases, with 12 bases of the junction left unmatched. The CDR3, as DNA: TGCGCCAGCAGCCAAGCCCCTGGGGCTAGCGGGAGAGGTGAGCAGTTCTTC. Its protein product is CASSQAPGASGRGEQFF.

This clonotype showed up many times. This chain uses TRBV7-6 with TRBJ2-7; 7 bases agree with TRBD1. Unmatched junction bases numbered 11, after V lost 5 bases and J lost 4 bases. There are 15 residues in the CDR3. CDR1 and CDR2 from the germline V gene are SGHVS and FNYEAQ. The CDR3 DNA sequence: TGTGCCAGCAGCCCTCTTCCCGACAGGGAATACGAGCAGTACTTC. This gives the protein CASSPLPDREYEQYF.

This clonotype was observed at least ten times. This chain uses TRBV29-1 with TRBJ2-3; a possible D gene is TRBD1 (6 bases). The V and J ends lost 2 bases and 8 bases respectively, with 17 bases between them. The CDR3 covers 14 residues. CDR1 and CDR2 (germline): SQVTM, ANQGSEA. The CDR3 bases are TGCAGCGTTGAACTTGATACAGGGATAGGTACGCAGTATTTT. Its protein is CSVELDTGIGTQYF.

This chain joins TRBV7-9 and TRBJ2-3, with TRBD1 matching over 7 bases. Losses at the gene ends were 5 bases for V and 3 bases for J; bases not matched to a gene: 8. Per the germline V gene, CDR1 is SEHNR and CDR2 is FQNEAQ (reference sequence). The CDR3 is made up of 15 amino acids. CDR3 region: CASSPETGWTDTQYF. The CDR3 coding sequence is TGTGCCAGCAGCCCAGAGACAGGGTGGACAGATACGCAGTATTTT.

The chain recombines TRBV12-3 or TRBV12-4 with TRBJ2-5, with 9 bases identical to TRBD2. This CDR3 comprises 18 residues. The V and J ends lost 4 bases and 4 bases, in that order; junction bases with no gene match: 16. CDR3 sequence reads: CASSSFRGRGRDRETQYF. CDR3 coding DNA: TGTGCCAGCAGTTCCTTTCGGGGTCGCGGGAGGGACAGAGAGACCCAGTACTTC.

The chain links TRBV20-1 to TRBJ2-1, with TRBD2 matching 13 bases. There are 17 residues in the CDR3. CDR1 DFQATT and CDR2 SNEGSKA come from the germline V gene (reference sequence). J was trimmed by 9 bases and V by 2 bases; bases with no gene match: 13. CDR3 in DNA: TGCAGTGCTAGACCATTACCGCGGACTAGCGGGAGAGTTGAGCAGTTCTTC. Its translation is CSARPLPRTSGRVEQFF.

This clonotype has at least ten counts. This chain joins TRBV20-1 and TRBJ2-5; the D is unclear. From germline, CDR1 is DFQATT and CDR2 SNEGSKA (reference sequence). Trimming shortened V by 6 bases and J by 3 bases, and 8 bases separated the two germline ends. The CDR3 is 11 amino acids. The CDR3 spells CSASAEETQYF. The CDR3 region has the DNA TGCAGTGCATCGGCGGAAGAGACCCAGTACTTC.

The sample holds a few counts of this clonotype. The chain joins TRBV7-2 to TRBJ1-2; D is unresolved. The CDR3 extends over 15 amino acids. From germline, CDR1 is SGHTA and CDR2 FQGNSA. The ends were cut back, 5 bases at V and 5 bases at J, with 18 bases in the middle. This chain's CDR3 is CASSRQSLVAYGYTF. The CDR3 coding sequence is TGTGCCAGCAGCCGCCAGAGCCTGGTGGCATATGGCTACACCTTC.

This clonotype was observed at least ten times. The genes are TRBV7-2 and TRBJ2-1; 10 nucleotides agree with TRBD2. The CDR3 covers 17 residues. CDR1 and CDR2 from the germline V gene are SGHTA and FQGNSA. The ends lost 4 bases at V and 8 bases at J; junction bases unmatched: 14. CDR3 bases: TGTGCCAGCAGCTCGCCAGGACTAGCGGCTTATGTGGATGAGCAGTTCTTC. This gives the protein CASSSPGLAAYVDEQFF.

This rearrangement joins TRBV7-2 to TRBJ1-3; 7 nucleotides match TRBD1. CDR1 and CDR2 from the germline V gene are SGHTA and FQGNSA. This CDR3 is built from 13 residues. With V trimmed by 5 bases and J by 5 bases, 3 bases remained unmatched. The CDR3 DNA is TGTGCCAGCAGCCCGGGACAGCGAAACACCATATATTTT. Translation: CASSPGQRNTIYF.

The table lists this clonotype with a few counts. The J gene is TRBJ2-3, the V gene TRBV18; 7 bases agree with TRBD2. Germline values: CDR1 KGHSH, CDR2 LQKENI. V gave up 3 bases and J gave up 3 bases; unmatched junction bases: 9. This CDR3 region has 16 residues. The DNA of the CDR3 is TGTGCCAGCTCACCCGTTTCGGCGGGAGTTACAGATACGCAGTATTTT. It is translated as CASSPVSAGVTDTQYF.

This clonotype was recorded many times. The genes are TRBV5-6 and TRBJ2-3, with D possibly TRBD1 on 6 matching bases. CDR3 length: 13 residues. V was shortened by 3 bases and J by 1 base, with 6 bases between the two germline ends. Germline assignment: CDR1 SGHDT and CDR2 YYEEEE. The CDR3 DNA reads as TGTGCCAGCAGCTCAGGGGGCACAGATACGCAGTATTTT. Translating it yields CASSSGGTDTQYF.

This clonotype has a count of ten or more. This chain's CDR3 is CSVTGDRVNTEAFF. The DNA of the CDR3 is TGCAGCGTTACCGGAGACAGGGTGAACACTGAAGCTTTCTTT. The V call is TRBV29-1, the J call TRBJ1-1; TRBD1 agrees at 7 bases. Germline values: CDR1 SQVTM, CDR2 ANQGSEA. CDR3 length: 14 amino acids. The V segment lost 5 bases and the J segment 0 bases; nucleotides outside the gene matches: 6.

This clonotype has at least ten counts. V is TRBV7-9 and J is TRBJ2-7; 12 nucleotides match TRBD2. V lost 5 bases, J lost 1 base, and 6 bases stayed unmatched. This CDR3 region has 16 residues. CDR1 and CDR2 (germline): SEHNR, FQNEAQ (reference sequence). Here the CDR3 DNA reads TGTGCCAGCAGCCAGCTTGGACTAGCGGGATCCTACGAGCAGTACTTC. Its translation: CASSQLGLAGSYEQYF.

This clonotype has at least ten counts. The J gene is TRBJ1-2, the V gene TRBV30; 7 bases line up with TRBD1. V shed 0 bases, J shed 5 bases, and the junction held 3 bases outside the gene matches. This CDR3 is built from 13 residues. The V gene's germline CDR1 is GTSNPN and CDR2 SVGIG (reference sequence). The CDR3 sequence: CAWSVQGPYGYTF. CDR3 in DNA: TGTGCCTGGAGTGTACAGGGGCCGTATGGCTACACCTTC.

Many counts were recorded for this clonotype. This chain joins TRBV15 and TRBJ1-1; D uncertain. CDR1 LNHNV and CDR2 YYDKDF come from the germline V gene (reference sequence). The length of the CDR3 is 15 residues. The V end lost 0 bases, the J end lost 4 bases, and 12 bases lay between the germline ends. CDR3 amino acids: CATSRDTSFITEAFF. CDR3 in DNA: TGTGCCACCAGCAGAGACACGTCGTTTATCACTGAAGCTTTCTTT.